Described below is a single T cell receptor (beta chain) sequence and its context. Its antigen is as yet unknown. This record comes from a study of cytomegalovirus exposure and HLA in healthy donors. The study, taken as a whole, reports: Cytomegalovirus status, reportedly, was diagnosed with high specificity and sensitivity by the classifier.

Profiled with immunoSEQ multiplex PCR; TCRdb holds only in-frame clones, not every one. The sample has about 49,000 clones; around nine tenths are singletons. This CDR3 comprises 13 residues. Trimming cost V 2 bases and J 1 base, with 6 bases left between them. CDR1 is SGHRS and CDR2 is YFSETQ in the germline V gene. Sequenced material: PBMCs. The chain carries TRBV5-1 and TRBJ2-5; D possibly corresponds to TRBD1 (6 bases). The sequence came from a man aged 18 to 29 in good health and CMV-seronegative. CDR3 bases: TGCGCCAGCAGCTTACAGGGCCAAGAGACCCAGTACTTC. Translation gives CASSLQGQETQYF.